This TCR beta chain was sequenced for a study of blood T cell repertoires in COVID-19. For the study at large: Researchers got acute and convalescent COVID-19 samples from the United States, Italy and Spain. Sample material is recorded as cDNA or gDNA derived from T cells, B-cell-depleted T cells, or PBMCs.

As processed by the authors: Reference gene primers were amplified, and this amplification served to estimate nucleated cell counts. Profiled with immunoSEQ multiplex PCR; TCRdb holds only in-frame clones, not every one. V and J calls and clone size come straight from that table; D and trimming were deduced from the DNA. The data show about 69,000 clones, around three quarters seen once. Germline CDR1 is LNHNV and CDR2 is YYDKDF (reference sequence). V trimming: 2 bases; J trimming: 7 bases; junction bases outside the gene matches: 5. The CDR3 consists of 15 residues. This clone was counted a few times.

Material: peripheral blood. V usage is TRBV15 and J usage is TRBJ1-6; 7 bases are shared with TRBD1. The clonotype was recovered from a man in his sixties with acute or convalescent COVID-19. The CDR3 nucleotides are TGTGCCACCAGCAGACAAGGGGGCACGAATTCACCCCTCCACTTT. Its translation: CATSRQGGTNSPLHF.